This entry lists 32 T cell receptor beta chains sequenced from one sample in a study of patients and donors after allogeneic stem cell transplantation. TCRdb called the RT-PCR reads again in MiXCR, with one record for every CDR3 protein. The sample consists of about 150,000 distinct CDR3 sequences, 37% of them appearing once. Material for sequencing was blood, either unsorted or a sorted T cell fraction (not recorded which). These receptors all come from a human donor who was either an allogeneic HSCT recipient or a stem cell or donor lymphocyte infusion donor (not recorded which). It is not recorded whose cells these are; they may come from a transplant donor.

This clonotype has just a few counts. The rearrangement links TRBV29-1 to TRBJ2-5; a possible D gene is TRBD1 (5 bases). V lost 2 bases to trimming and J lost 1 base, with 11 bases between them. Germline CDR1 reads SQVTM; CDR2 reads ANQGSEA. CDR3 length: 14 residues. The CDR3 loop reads CSVELHRTQETQYF. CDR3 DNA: TGCAGCGTTGAACTGCACAGGACCCAAGAGACCCAGTACTTC.

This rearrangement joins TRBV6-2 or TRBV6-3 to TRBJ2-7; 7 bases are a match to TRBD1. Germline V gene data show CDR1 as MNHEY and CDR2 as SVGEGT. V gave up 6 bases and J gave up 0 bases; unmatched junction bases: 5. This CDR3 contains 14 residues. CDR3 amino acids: CASSTGTDSYEQYV. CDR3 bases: TGTGCCAGCAGCACCGGGACAGACTCCTACGAGCAGTACGTC.

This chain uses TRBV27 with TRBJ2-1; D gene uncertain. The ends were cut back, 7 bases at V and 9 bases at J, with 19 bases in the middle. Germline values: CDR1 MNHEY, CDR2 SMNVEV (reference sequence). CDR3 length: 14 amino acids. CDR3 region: CASTEGVGSTEQFF. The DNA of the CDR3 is TGTGCCAGCACCGAAGGTGTCGGAAGTACTGAGCAGTTCTTC.

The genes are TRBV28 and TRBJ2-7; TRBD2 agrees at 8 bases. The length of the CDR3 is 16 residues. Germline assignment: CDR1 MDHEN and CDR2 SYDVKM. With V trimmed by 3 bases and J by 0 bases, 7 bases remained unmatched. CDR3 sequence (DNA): TGTGCCAGCAGTTTCTTAGGCGGGGGGAGCTCCTACGAGCAGTACTTC. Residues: CASSFLGGGSSYEQYF.

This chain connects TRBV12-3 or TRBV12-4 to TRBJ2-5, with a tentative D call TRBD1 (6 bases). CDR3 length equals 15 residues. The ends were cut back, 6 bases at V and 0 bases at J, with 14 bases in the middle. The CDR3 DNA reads TGTGCCAGCAGCCCGACAGGCTTAAACCAAGAGACCCAGTACTTC. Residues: CASSPTGLNQETQYF.

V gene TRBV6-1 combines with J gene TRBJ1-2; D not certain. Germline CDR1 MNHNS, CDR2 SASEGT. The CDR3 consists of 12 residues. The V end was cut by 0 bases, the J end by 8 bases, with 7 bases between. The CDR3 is CASSEAPRGYTF. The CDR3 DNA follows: TGTGCCAGCAGTGAAGCGCCCAGGGGCTACACCTTC.

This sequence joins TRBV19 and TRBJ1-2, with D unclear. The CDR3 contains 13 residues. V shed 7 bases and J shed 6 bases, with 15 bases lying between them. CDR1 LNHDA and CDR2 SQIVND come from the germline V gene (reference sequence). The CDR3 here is CASTSNRADGYTF. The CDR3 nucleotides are TGTGCCAGTACCTCGAACAGAGCTGATGGCTACACCTTC.

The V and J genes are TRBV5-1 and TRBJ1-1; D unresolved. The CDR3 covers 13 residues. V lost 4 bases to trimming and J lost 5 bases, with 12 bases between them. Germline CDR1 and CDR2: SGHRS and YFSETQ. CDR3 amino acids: CASSGGRNTEAFF. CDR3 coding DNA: TGCGCCAGCAGCGGTGGGAGGAATACTGAAGCTTTCTTT.

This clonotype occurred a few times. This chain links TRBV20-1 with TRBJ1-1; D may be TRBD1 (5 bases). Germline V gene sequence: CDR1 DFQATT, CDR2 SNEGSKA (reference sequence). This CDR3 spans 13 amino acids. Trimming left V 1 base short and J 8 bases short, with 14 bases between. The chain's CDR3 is CSARVAGAAEAFF. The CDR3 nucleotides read TGCAGTGCTAGAGTCGCCGGGGCCGCCGAAGCTTTCTTT.

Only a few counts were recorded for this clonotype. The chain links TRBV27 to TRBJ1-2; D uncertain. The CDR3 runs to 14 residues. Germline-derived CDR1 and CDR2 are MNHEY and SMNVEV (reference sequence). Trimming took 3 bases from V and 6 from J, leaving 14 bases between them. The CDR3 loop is CASSFPTPFDGYTF. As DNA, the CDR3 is TGTGCCAGCAGTTTCCCGACACCGTTCGATGGCTACACCTTC.

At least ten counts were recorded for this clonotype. In DNA, the CDR3 is TGTGCCAGCAGACAGGGGAGTGAAAAACTGTTTTTT. This gives the protein CASRQGSEKLFF. The gene calls are TRBV10-3 and TRBJ1-4; 8 nucleotides agree with TRBD1. Germline V gives CDR1 ENHRY, CDR2 SYGVKD. The CDR3 covers 12 residues. V was pared by 10 bases and J by 7 bases, with 5 bases of the junction left unmatched.

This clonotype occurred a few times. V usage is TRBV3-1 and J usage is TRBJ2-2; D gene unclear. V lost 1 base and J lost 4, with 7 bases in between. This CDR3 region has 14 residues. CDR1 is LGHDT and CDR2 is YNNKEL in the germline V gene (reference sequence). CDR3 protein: CASSQGRFTGELFF. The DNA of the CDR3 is TGTGCCAGCAGCCAAGGACGGTTCACCGGGGAGCTGTTTTTT.

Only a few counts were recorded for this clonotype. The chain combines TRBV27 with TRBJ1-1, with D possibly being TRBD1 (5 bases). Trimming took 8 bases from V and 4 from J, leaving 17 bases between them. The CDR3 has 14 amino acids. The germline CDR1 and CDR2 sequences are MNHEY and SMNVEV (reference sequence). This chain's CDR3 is CASRRMAGPTEAFF. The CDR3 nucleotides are TGTGCCAGCCGCCGAATGGCGGGGCCCACTGAAGCTTTCTTT.

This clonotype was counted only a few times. CDR3 bases: TGTGCCAGCAGTTTTTTACCGGGTAGCAATCAGCCCCAGCATTTT. Translation gives CASSFLPGSNQPQHF. The chain combines TRBV28 with TRBJ1-5; D is undetermined. Germline CDR1 is MDHEN and CDR2 is SYDVKM. Trimming took 3 bases from V and 0 from J, leaving 9 bases between them. This CDR3 is built from 15 residues.

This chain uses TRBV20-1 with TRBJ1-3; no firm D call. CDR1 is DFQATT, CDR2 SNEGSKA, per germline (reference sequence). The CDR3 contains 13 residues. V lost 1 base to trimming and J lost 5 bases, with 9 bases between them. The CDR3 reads CSARAADRNTIYF. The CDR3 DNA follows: TGCAGTGCTAGAGCCGCAGACAGAAACACCATATATTTT.

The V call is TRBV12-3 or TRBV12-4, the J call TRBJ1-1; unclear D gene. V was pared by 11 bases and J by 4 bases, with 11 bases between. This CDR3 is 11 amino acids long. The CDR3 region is CADQATTEAFF. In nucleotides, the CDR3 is TGTGCCGACCAAGCGACCACTGAAGCTTTCTTT.

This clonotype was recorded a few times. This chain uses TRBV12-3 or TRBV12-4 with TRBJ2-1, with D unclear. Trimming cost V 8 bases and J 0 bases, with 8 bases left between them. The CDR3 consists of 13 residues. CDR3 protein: CASRPSSYNEQFF. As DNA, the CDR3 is TGTGCCAGCCGGCCTAGCTCCTACAATGAGCAGTTCTTC.

The CDR3 nucleotides read TGTGCCAGCAGCTGGACTAGCGGGGGGCCCGCGAGTGAGACCCAGTACTTC. It translates to CASSWTSGGPASETQYF. V gene TRBV6-2 or TRBV6-3 combines with J gene TRBJ2-5; 14 bases agree with TRBD2. This CDR3 comprises 17 residues. V lost 6 bases, J lost 5 bases, and 11 bases stayed unmatched. Germline V CDR1 and CDR2: MNHEY, SVGEGT.

The CDR3 DNA sequence: TGTGCCAGCTCCCGTGAGTCCTATAATTCACCCCTCCACTTT. Translated, it gives CASSRESYNSPLHF. This rearrangement joins TRBV25-1 to TRBJ1-6, with D uncertain. Deletions cut 8 bases from V and 1 base from J, with 9 bases between. Germline CDR1 is MGHDK and CDR2 is SYGVNS. This CDR3 has 14 amino acids.

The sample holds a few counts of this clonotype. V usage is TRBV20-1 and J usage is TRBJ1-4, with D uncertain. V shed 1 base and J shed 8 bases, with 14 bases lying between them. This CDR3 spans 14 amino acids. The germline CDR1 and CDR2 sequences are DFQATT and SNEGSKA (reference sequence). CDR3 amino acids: CSARGADGQEKLFF. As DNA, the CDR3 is TGCAGTGCTAGAGGGGCTGATGGCCAGGAAAAACTGTTTTTT.

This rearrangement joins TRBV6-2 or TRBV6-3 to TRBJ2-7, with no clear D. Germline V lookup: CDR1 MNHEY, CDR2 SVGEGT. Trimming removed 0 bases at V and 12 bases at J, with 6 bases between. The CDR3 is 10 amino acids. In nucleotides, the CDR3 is TGTGCCAGCAGTTACTCGATGGGGTACTTC. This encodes CASSYSMGYF.

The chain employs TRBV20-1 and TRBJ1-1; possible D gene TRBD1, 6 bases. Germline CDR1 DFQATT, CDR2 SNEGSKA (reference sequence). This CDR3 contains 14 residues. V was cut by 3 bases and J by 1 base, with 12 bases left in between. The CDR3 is CSARLGHRNTEAFF. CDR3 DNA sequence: TGCAGTGCTAGGTTGGGACACCGGAACACTGAAGCTTTCTTT.

CDR3 sequence: CASSPRRISSYNSPLHF. CDR3 nucleotides: TGTGCCAGCAGTCCCCGAAGAATCAGCTCCTATAATTCACCCCTCCACTTT. The chain uses TRBV12-3 or TRBV12-4 and TRBJ1-6; D uncertain. The CDR3 is 17 amino acids. Trimming left V 5 bases short and J 0 bases short, with 14 bases between.

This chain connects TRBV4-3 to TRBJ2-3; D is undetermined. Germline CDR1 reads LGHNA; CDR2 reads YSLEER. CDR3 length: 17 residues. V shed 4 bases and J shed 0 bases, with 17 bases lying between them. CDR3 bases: TGCGCCAGCAGCCCGAACGGTCTGGGTCCGAGCACAGATACGCAGTATTTT. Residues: CASSPNGLGPSTDTQYF.

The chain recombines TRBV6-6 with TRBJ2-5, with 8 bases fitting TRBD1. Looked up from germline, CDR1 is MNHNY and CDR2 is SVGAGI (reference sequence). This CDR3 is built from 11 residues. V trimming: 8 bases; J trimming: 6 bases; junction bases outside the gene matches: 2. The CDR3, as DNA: TGTGCCAGCGGACAGGGACAGACCCAGTACTTC. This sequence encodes CASGQGQTQYF.

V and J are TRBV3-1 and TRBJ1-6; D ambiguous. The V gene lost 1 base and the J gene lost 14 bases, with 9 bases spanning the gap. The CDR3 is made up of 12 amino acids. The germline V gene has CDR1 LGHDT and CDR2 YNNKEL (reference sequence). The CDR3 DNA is TGTGCCAGCAGCCAAGGACTCCAGGCCCTCCACTTT. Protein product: CASSQGLQALHF. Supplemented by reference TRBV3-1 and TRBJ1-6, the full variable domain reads DTAVSQTPKYLVTQMGNDKSIKCEQNLGHDTMYWYKQDSKKFLKIMFSYNNKELIINETVPNRFSPKSPDKAHLNLHINSLELGDSAVYFCASSQGLQALHFGNGTRLTVT.

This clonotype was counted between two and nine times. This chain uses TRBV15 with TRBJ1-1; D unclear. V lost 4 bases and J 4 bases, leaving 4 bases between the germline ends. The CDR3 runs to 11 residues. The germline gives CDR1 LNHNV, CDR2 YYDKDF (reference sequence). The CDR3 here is CATSIRTEAFF. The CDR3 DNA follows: TGTGCCACCAGCATCCGCACTGAAGCTTTCTTT.

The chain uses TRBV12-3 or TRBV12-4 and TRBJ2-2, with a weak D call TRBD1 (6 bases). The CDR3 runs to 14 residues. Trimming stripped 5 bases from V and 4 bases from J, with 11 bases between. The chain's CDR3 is CASSLTGITGELFF. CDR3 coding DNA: TGTGCCAGCAGTCTTACAGGGATCACCGGGGAGCTGTTTTTT.

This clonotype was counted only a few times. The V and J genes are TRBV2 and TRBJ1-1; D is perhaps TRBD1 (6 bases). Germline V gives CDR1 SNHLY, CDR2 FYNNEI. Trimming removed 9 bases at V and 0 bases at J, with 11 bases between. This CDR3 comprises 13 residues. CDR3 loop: CARRTDLNTEAFF. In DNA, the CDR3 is TGTGCCAGACGGACAGATTTGAACACTGAAGCTTTCTTT.

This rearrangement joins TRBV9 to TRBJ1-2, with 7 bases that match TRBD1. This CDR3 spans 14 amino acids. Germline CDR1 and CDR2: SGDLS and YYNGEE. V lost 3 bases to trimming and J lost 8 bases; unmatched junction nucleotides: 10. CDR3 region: CASSGATGLRGYTF. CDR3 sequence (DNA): TGTGCCAGCAGCGGCGCGACAGGGCTTAGGGGCTACACCTTC.

The CDR3 nucleotides are TGTGCCAGCAGTTTATCGAACTACTTAGGAACAGATACGCAGTATTTT. It specifies CASSLSNYLGTDTQYF. V and J are TRBV27 and TRBJ2-3; D call uncertain. V was cut by 0 bases and J by 3 bases, with 13 bases left in between. Germline values: CDR1 MNHEY, CDR2 SMNVEV (reference sequence). The CDR3 totals 16 residues.

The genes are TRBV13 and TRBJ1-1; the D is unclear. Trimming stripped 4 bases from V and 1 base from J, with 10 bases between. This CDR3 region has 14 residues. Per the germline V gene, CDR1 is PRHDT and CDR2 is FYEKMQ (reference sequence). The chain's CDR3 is CASSYFRENTEAFF. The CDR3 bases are TGTGCCAGCAGCTATTTCCGGGAGAACACTGAAGCTTTCTTT.